One sample yielded the 21 T cell receptor beta chains listed below, sequenced in a study of blood T cells in healthy people across ages. Together with a sample-barcoded 5' primer, a J-beta primer mix was included in a second PCR lasting about 6 to 12 cycles. Via MiXCR, TCRdb re-called the 5' RACE reads, giving one row per CDR3 protein. The table shows hundreds of thousands of distinct CDR3 sequences, with 58% occurring only once. What was sequenced was blood. Source of these receptors: a young man in good health.

CDR3 residues: CASSVLPGSTDTQYF. CDR3 nucleotide sequence: TGTGCCAGCAGCGTCCTTCCGGGGAGCACAGATACGCAGTATTTT. V is TRBV9 and J is TRBJ2-3, with D possibly TRBD2 on 5 matching bases. The CDR3 runs 15 residues. The germline gives CDR1 SGDLS, CDR2 YYNGEE. V dropped 2 bases and J dropped 0 bases, with 10 bases sitting between them.

The chain joins TRBV27 to TRBJ2-1, with 10 bases identical to TRBD2. The CDR3 runs to 16 residues. The germline V gene encodes CDR1 MNHEY and CDR2 SMNVEV (reference sequence). Trimming removed 0 bases from V and 5 bases from J; junction bases left unmatched: 4. The CDR3 coding sequence is TGTGCCAGCAGTTTATCCGCTAGCGGGGGTAACAATGAGCAGTTCTTC. This encodes CASSLSASGGNNEQFF.

The V and J genes are TRBV7-2 and TRBJ1-3; TRBD1 aligns across 8 bases. CDR3 length: 17 amino acids. Germline V gene sequence: CDR1 SGHTA, CDR2 FQGNSA. Trimming took 2 bases from V and 0 from J; bases not matched to a gene: 6. CDR3: CASSLITGGNSGNTIYF. DNA for the CDR3: TGTGCCAGCAGCTTAATCACAGGGGGGAACTCTGGAAACACCATATATTTT.

This sequence joins TRBV29-1 and TRBJ2-7, with 10 nucleotides matching TRBD1. J lost 1 base, V lost 4 bases, and 10 bases had no gene match. The germline V gene has CDR1 SQVTM and CDR2 ANQGSEA. The CDR3 runs 16 residues. CDR3 bases: TGCAGCGTTGTTCCGGGACAGGGGACCCGATCCTACGAGCAGTACTTC. Its translation is CSVVPGQGTRSYEQYF.

This sequence joins TRBV7-6 and TRBJ1-1; the D is unclear. With 5 bases removed from V and 2 bases from J, the gap between germline ends came to 12 bases. Germline CDR1 SGHVS, CDR2 FNYEAQ. The CDR3 consists of 14 residues. For the CDR3, the DNA is TGTGCCAGCAGCCCACTACAGATAAACACTGAAGCTTTCTTT. It encodes CASSPLQINTEAFF.

The chain employs TRBV5-1 and TRBJ2-7; TRBD2 is a possible D gene (5 bases). The CDR3 loop spans 15 amino acids. With 3 bases removed from V and 2 bases from J, the gap between germline ends came to 15 bases. Germline V gene lookup returns CDR1 SGHRS and CDR2 YFSETQ. This CDR3 reads CASSSEPGSTYEQYF. CDR3 DNA: TGCGCCAGCAGCTCTGAACCGGGATCCACCTACGAGCAGTACTTC. The full variable domain, completed using reference TRBV5-1 and TRBJ2-7, is KAGVTQTPRYLIKTRGQQVTLSCSPISGHRSVSWYQQTPGQGLQFLFEYFSETQRNKGNFPGRFSGRQFSNSRSEMNVSTLELGDSALYLCASSSEPGSTYEQYFGPGTRLTVT.

In its sample, this clonotype was seen once. V is TRBV9 and J is TRBJ2-3; D assignment may be TRBD1 or TRBD2 (5 bases each). V gave up 0 bases and J gave up 8 bases, with 16 bases separating them. CDR1 SGDLS and CDR2 YYNGEE come from the germline V gene. CDR3 size: 15 residues. CDR3 region: CASSVGAWGMSTQYF. The CDR3 coding sequence is TGTGCCAGCAGCGTAGGTGCGTGGGGGATGTCTACGCAGTATTTT.

CDR3 protein: CASSPGVEGETQYF. In DNA, the CDR3 is TGCGCCAGCAGCCCCGGAGTGGAGGGAGAGACCCAGTACTTC. The chain is built from TRBV5-1 and TRBJ2-5; TRBD2 is a possible D gene (6 bases). V was clipped by 4 bases and J by 4 bases, with 14 bases between them. This CDR3 is 14 amino acids long. Germline V gives CDR1 SGHRS, CDR2 YFSETQ.

The chain employs TRBV4-3 and TRBJ2-1; 8 bases line up with TRBD1. The CDR3 contains 19 residues. Germline assignment: CDR1 LGHNA and CDR2 YSLEER. The V segment lost 2 bases and the J segment 0 bases; nucleotides outside the gene matches: 12. The CDR3 bases are TGCGCCAGCAGCCAATATTGGGACAGGTATTATAGCTCCTACAATGAGCAGTTCTTC. The encoded protein is CASSQYWDRYYSSYNEQFF.

This clonotype has just a few counts. The gene calls are TRBV7-9 and TRBJ2-3; 9 bases map to TRBD2. With V trimmed by 1 base and J by 5 bases, 4 bases remained unmatched. Germline assignment: CDR1 SEHNR and CDR2 FQNEAQ (reference sequence). The CDR3 has 15 amino acids. The CDR3 is CASSLVLAGKDTQYF. The DNA of the CDR3 is TGTGCCAGCAGCTTAGTCCTAGCGGGAAAAGATACGCAGTATTTT.

This sequence joins TRBV6-6 and TRBJ2-1; D unresolved. Per the germline V gene, CDR1 is MNHNY and CDR2 is SVGAGI (reference sequence). The V and J ends lost 5 bases and 9 bases respectively, with 8 bases between them. The CDR3 is 11 residues long. CDR3 region: CASSERFEQFF. In DNA form, the CDR3 reads TGTGCCAGCAGTGAGCGTTTTGAGCAGTTCTTC.

This clonotype came up a few times. The chain uses TRBV9 and TRBJ2-6, with 7 positions matching TRBD2. The germline V gene encodes CDR1 SGDLS and CDR2 YYNGEE. Losses at the gene ends were 3 bases for V and 0 bases for J; bases not matched to a gene: 0. The CDR3 is made up of 15 amino acids. CDR3 loop: CASSGGGSGANVLTF. CDR3 nucleotide sequence: TGTGCCAGCAGCGGGGGGGGCTCTGGGGCCAACGTCCTGACTTTC.

This clonotype was counted only a few times. The V call is TRBV5-1, the J call TRBJ1-4, with D unresolved. The germline gives CDR1 SGHRS, CDR2 YFSETQ. V was cut by 0 bases and J by 6 bases, with 9 bases left in between. The CDR3 loop spans 14 amino acids. CDR3 region: CASSLVTRHEKLFF. DNA for the CDR3: TGCGCCAGCAGCTTGGTTACAAGGCATGAAAAACTGTTTTTT. Supplemented by reference TRBV5-1 and TRBJ1-4, the full variable domain reads KAGVTQTPRYLIKTRGQQVTLSCSPISGHRSVSWYQQTPGQGLQFLFEYFSETQRNKGNFPGRFSGRQFSNSRSEMNVSTLELGDSALYLCASSLVTRHEKLFFGSGTQLSVL.

This clonotype appeared a few times. This chain joins TRBV7-6 and TRBJ1-2, with a tentative D call TRBD1 (5 bases). V was shortened by 4 bases and J by 5 bases, with 11 bases between the two germline ends. In germline, CDR1 is SGHVS, CDR2 FNYEAQ. The CDR3 runs 13 residues. This chain's CDR3 is CASSSAGGYGYTF. CDR3 sequence (DNA): TGTGCCAGCAGCTCCGCCGGGGGGTATGGCTACACCTTC.

The chain employs TRBV28 and TRBJ2-7; D may match TRBD1 or TRBD2 (6 bases each). Germline V gene lookup returns CDR1 MDHEN and CDR2 SYDVKM. V was pared by 6 bases and J by 5 bases, with 23 bases between. The CDR3 has 16 amino acids. DNA of the CDR3: TGTGCCAGCAGGGGGCCCCGGGGGCGAAACGGCAACGAGCAGTACTTC. It yields the protein CASRGPRGRNGNEQYF.

The CDR3: CASPKGNEQFF. CDR3 nucleotides: TGCGCCAGTCCGAAGGGGAATGAGCAGTTCTTC. This chain uses TRBV4-3 with TRBJ2-1, with D possibly matching TRBD1 (5 bases). The CDR3 sequence is 11 residues long. Trimming shortened V by 9 bases and J by 7 bases, and 10 bases separated the two germline ends. The germline gives CDR1 LGHNA, CDR2 YSLEER.

In DNA form, the CDR3 reads TGTGCCAGCAGCCAAAGAGACAGACTCGGCGGCTACACCTTC. Translation: CASSQRDRLGGYTF. The chain joins TRBV3-1 to TRBJ1-2; maybe TRBD1 (5 bases). Trimming removed 2 bases at V and 8 bases at J, with 15 bases between. This CDR3 comprises 14 residues. From germline, CDR1 is LGHDT and CDR2 YNNKEL (reference sequence).

The chain links TRBV5-1 to TRBJ2-4; tentatively, D is TRBD1 or TRBD2 (5 bases each). The better agreement between TRBJ2-7 and the DNA end casts doubt on the J call. Germline loops: CDR1 SGHRS, CDR2 YFSETQ. The CDR3 consists of 16 residues. The CDR3: CASSLTGTVTRYEQYF. CDR3 DNA: TGCGCCAGCAGCTTAACCGGGACGGTGACTCGGTACGAGCAGTACTTC.

The chain couples TRBV5-1 to TRBJ2-5; 8 bases map to TRBD1. Germline V CDR1 and CDR2: SGHRS, YFSETQ. Trimming cost V 4 bases and J 5 bases; bases outside gene matches: 13. This CDR3 has 16 residues. The CDR3 DNA sequence: TGCGCCAGCAGCCCACGAACCCAGGGGGCCGGCGAGACCCAGTACTTC. It codes for CASSPRTQGAGETQYF.

About this clonotype itself: Since a much larger clone is just one base distant, this may be a read error. The rearrangement joins TRBV12-3 or TRBV12-4 to TRBJ2-3; D could derive from TRBD1 or TRBD2 (5 bases each). The CDR3 covers 11 residues. V was shortened by 7 bases and J by 6 bases, with 8 bases between the two germline ends. The CDR3 nucleotides are TGTGCCAGCACCTGGGGGGATACGCAGTATTTT. Translating it yields CASTWGDTQYF.

The gene calls are TRBV12-3 or TRBV12-4 and TRBJ2-7, with a tentative D call TRBD1 (5 bases). The CDR3 length is 15 residues. V dropped 4 bases and J dropped 1 base, with 14 bases sitting between them. The CDR3 DNA follows: TGTGCCAGCAGTTCCTCTTACAGGAATTCCTACGAGCAGTACTTC. It encodes CASSSSYRNSYEQYF.